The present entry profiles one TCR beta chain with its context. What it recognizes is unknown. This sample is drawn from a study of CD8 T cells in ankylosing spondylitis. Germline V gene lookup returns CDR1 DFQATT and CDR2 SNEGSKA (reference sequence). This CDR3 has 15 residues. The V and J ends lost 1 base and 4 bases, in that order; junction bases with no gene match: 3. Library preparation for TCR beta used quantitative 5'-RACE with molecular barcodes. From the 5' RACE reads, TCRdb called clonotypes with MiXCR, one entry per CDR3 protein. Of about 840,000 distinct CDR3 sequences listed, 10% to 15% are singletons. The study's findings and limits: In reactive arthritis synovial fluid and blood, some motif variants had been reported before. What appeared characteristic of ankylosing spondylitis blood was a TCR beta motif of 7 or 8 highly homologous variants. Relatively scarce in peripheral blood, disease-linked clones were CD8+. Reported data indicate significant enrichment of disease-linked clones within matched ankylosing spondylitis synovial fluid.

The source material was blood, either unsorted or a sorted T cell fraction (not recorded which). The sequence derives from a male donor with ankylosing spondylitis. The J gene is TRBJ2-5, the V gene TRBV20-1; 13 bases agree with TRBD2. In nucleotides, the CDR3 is TGCAGTGCTAGAGGGCGGACTAGCGGGGGAGAGACCCAGTACTTC. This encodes CSARGRTSGGETQYF.